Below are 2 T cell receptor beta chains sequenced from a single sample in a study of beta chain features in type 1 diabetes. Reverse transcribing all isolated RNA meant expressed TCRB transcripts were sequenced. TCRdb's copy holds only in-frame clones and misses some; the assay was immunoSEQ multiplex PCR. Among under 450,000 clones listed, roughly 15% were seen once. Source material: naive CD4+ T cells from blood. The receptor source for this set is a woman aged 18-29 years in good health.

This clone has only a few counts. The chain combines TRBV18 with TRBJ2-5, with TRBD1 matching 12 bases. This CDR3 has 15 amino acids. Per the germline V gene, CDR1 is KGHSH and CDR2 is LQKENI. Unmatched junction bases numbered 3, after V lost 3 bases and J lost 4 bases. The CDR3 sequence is CASSPGQGAGETQYF. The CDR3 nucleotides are TGTGCCAGCTCACCGGGACAGGGGGCCGGAGAGACCCAGTACTTC. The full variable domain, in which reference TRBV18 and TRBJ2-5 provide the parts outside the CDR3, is NAGVMQNPRHLVRRRGQEARLRCSPMKGHSHVYWYRQLPEEGLKFMVYLQKENIIDESGMPKERFSAEFPKEGPSILRIQQVVRGDSAAYFCASSPGQGAGETQYFGPGTRLLVL.

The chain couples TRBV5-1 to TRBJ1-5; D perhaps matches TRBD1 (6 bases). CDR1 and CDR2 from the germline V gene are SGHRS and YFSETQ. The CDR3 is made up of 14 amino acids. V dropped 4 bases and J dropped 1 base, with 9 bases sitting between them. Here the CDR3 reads CASSTGQSNQPQHF. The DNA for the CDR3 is TGCGCCAGCAGCACGGGACAAAGCAATCAGCCCCAGCATTTT. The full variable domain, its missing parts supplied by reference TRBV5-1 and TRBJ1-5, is KAGVTQTPRYLIKTRGQQVTLSCSPISGHRSVSWYQQTPGQGLQFLFEYFSETQRNKGNFPGRFSGRQFSNSRSEMNVSTLELGDSALYLCASSTGQSNQPQHFGDGTRLSIL.